These 20 T cell receptor beta chains came from one sample sequenced in a study of cytomegalovirus exposure and HLA in healthy donors. It was with 60 Vbeta and 13 Jbeta primers that the PCR ran. Repertoires were generated with immunoSEQ multiplex PCR, while TCRdb's copy carries only in-frame clones and drops some. The sample holds roughly 100,000 clones. Sequencing was carried out using PBMCs. Receptors were obtained from a man aged 45-65 years in good health and CMV-seronegative.

The gene calls are TRBV25-1 and TRBJ1-2, with D uncertain. The length of the CDR3 is 14 residues. Trimming left V 6 bases short and J 3 bases short, with 14 bases between. Germline assignment: CDR1 MGHDK and CDR2 SYGVNS. DNA for the CDR3: TGTGCCAGCAGACCCCCATGGGGAGACTATGGCTACACCTTC. Amino acids: CASRPPWGDYGYTF.

For this clone: Other DNA sequences of this sample code for an identical CDR3. The chain uses TRBV5-1 and TRBJ2-7, with D possibly matching TRBD1 (5 bases). Deletions cut 0 bases from V and 1 base from J, with 8 bases between. Germline V gene lookup returns CDR1 SGHRS and CDR2 YFSETQ. The CDR3 covers 14 residues. The CDR3 DNA follows: TGCGCCAGCAGCTTGGTTCCAGGGTCCTACGAGCAGTACTTC. Its protein is CASSLVPGSYEQYF.

V is TRBV25-1 and J is TRBJ2-5, with a weak D call TRBD2 (5 bases). From germline, CDR1 is MGHDK and CDR2 SYGVNS. V was pared by 6 bases and J by 3 bases, with 11 bases between. CDR3 length: 13 residues. The CDR3 spells CASSIGMEETQYF. The CDR3 region has the DNA TGTGCCAGCAGCATCGGGATGGAAGAGACCCAGTACTTC. Variable domain in full (rest from reference TRBV25-1 and TRBJ2-5): EADIYQTPRYLVIGTGKKITLECSQTMGHDKMYWYQQDPGMELHLIHYSYGVNSTEKGDLSSESTVSRIRTEHFPLTLESARPSHTSQYLCASSIGMEETQYFGPGTRLLVL.

This chain joins TRBV29-1 and TRBJ1-5, with TRBD1 as a possible D gene (5 bases). This CDR3 comprises 12 residues. Germline CDR1 reads SQVTM; CDR2 reads ANQGSEA. Trimming took off 5 bases at V and 5 bases at J, with 10 bases between the two ends. As DNA, the CDR3 is TGCAGCGTTCTGATAGGGGATCAGCCCCAGCATTTT. Its protein product is CSVLIGDQPQHF.

The rearrangement links TRBV13 to TRBJ1-1; 12 positions match TRBD1. Unmatched junction bases numbered 7, after V lost 5 bases and J lost 0 bases. The CDR3 is 17 amino acids. Germline values: CDR1 PRHDT, CDR2 FYEKMQ (reference sequence). CDR3 DNA: TGTGCCAGCAGCCAGACCGGGACAGGGGGCCTGAACACTGAAGCTTTCTTT. Translated: CASSQTGTGGLNTEAFF.

The chain employs TRBV7-2 and TRBJ2-7, with 7 bases matching TRBD2. The CDR3 totals 15 residues. Germline values: CDR1 SGHTA, CDR2 FQGNSA. The ends lost 5 bases at V and 5 bases at J; junction bases unmatched: 12. The chain's CDR3 is CASSPPPTSYNEQYF. CDR3 DNA sequence: TGTGCCAGCAGCCCCCCCCCGACTAGCTATAACGAGCAGTACTTC.

The CDR3 loop reads CASIERAGAHEAFF. The CDR3 DNA reads as TGTGCCAGCATAGAGAGGGCAGGGGCGCATGAAGCTTTCTTT. The genes are TRBV2 and TRBJ1-1; maybe TRBD1 (6 bases). The V and J ends lost 7 bases and 7 bases respectively, with 19 bases between them. The CDR3 length is 14 residues. CDR1 and CDR2 from the germline V gene are SNHLY and FYNNEI.

CDR3 DNA sequence: TGTGCCAGCAGTTCCAGGGTTCACGAGCAGTACTTC. Translation: CASSSRVHEQYF. The chain has TRBV6-1 and TRBJ2-5; D may be TRBD1 (5 bases). The end of the DNA fits TRBJ2-7 better, so the J call may be wrong. Germline V lookup: CDR1 MNHNS, CDR2 SASEGT. This CDR3 contains 12 residues.

This chain joins TRBV4-3 and TRBJ2-1; no definite D call. The CDR3 sequence is 16 residues long. Germline assignment: CDR1 LGHNA and CDR2 YSLEER. The V end was cut by 0 bases, the J end by 2 bases, with 11 bases between. CDR3 region: CASSQDFQAPYNEQFF. Written as DNA, the CDR3 is TGCGCCAGCAGCCAAGATTTTCAGGCCCCCTACAATGAGCAGTTCTTC.

This chain joins TRBV9 and TRBJ1-5; D possibly corresponds to TRBD1 (6 bases). The CDR3 is 15 amino acids. V shed 1 base and J shed 6 bases, with 14 bases lying between them. Germline CDR1 and CDR2: SGDLS and YYNGEE. CDR3 in DNA: TGTGCCAGCAGCGTAAATGGGGGCTTGAGTCAGCCCCAGCATTTT. This gives the protein CASSVNGGLSQPQHF.

V and J are TRBV5-1 and TRBJ2-3, with 8 bases fitting TRBD1. The V gene's germline CDR1 is SGHRS and CDR2 YFSETQ. The CDR3 runs to 14 residues. V lost 6 bases and J lost 1; bases outside the gene matches: 4. The DNA of the CDR3 is TGCGCCAGCATCGACAGGGGCGGCACAGATACGCAGTATTTT. Translating gives CASIDRGGTDTQYF.

DNA for the CDR3: TGTGCCACCAGCAGGGGACTTTCTAGCACAGATACGCAGTATTTT. This encodes CATSRGLSSTDTQYF. This chain uses TRBV15 with TRBJ2-3; possible D gene TRBD2, 6 bases. This CDR3 is 15 amino acids long. V was trimmed by 3 bases and J by 0 bases, leaving 10 bases between them. The germline gives CDR1 LNHNV, CDR2 YYDKDF (reference sequence).

The rearrangement joins TRBV5-1 to TRBJ1-1; 10 bases agree with TRBD1. The germline CDR1 and CDR2 sequences are SGHRS and YFSETQ. CDR3 length: 15 amino acids. J lost 0 bases, V lost 4 bases, and 3 bases had no gene match. CDR3 in DNA: TGCGCCAGCAGCAGGACAGGGGGTGTGAACACTGAAGCTTTCTTT. This codes for CASSRTGGVNTEAFF.

This sequence joins TRBV6-6 and TRBJ1-5; 7 bases map to TRBD1. Germline-derived CDR1 and CDR2 are MNHNY and SVGAGI (reference sequence). The junction had 7 bases not matched to a gene; V was cut back by 6 bases and J by 8 bases. CDR3 length equals 13 residues. In nucleotides, the CDR3 is TGTGCCAGCAGGGAAACAGGGGAGAAGCCCCAGCATTTT. Protein: CASRETGEKPQHF.

The gene calls are TRBV5-4 and TRBJ2-2, with 10 bases identical to TRBD2. The length of the CDR3 is 18 residues. V lost 4 bases, J lost 7 bases, and 16 bases stayed unmatched. Per germline, CDR1 SGHNT and CDR2 YYREEE (reference sequence). The CDR3 DNA reads TGTGCCAGCAGCCTGCCTTCGGGGCTAGCGGGAGTTAGCGGGGAGCTGTTTTTT. Its protein is CASSLPSGLAGVSGELFF.

The chain couples TRBV6-6 to TRBJ1-2; 7 bases match TRBD1. After removal of 7 bases from V and 4 bases from J, the junction contained 9 bases not matched to a gene. This CDR3 spans 14 amino acids. Per germline, CDR1 MNHNY and CDR2 SVGAGI (reference sequence). CDR3 nucleotides: TGTGCCAGCACCTTCGGACAGGCTTCCTATGGCTACACCTTC. Its protein is CASTFGQASYGYTF.

The V call is TRBV25-1, the J call TRBJ1-5; 7 bases are shared with TRBD1. The germline V gene encodes CDR1 MGHDK and CDR2 SYGVNS. V gave up 4 bases and J gave up 3 bases; unmatched junction bases: 3. The CDR3 spans 14 residues. CDR3 bases: TGTGCCAGCAGTGTGGGACAGACCAATCAGCCCCAGCATTTT. Amino acids: CASSVGQTNQPQHF.

The J gene is TRBJ1-4, the V gene TRBV9, with no clear D. V lost 3 bases to trimming and J lost 7 bases, with 13 bases between them. The germline gives CDR1 SGDLS, CDR2 YYNGEE. This CDR3 has 14 residues. CDR3 residues: CASSASVGGEKLFF. The CDR3 coding sequence is TGTGCCAGCAGCGCCTCGGTCGGCGGTGAAAAACTGTTTTTT.

J is TRBJ1-1 and V is TRBV2; the D gene is possibly TRBD1 (5 bases). CDR3 size: 12 residues. V was cut by 6 bases and J by 4 bases, with 9 bases left in between. The germline gives CDR1 SNHLY, CDR2 FYNNEI. The CDR3 loop is CASRSDSTEAFF. The CDR3 DNA sequence: TGTGCCAGCAGATCAGACAGCACTGAAGCTTTCTTT.

The genes are TRBV11-2 and TRBJ2-3; 8 bases map to TRBD2. CDR3 length: 18 amino acids. The trim removed 1 base at V and 7 bases at J, leaving 16 bases unmatched. Germline V gene data show CDR1 as SGHAT and CDR2 as FQNNGV. The CDR3 DNA reads TGTGCCAGCAGCTTAGGTAGGGGAGGCGCCAGCGGGGGTTATACGCAGTATTTT. The encoded protein is CASSLGRGGASGGYTQYF.